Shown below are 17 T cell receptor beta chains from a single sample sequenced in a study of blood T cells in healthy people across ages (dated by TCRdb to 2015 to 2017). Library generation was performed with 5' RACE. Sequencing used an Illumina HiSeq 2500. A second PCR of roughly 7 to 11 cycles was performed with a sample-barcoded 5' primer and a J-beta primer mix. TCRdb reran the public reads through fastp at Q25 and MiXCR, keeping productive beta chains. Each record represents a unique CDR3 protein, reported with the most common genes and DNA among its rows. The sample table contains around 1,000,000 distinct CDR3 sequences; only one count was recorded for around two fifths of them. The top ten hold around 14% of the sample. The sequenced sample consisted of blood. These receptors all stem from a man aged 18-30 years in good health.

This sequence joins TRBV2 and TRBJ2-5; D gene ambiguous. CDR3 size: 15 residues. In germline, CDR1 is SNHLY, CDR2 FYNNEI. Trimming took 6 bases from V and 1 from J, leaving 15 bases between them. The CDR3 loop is CASRPRDEVQETQYF. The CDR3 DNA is TGTGCCAGCAGACCTAGAGACGAGGTCCAAGAGACCCAGTACTTC.

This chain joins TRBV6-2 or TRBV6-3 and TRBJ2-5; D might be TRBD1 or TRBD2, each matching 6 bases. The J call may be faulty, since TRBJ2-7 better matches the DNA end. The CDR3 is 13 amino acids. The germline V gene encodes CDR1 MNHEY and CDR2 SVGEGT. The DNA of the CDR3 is TGTGCCAGCAGTTACGGGGGGCGCGACGAGCAGTACTTC. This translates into CASSYGGRDEQYF.

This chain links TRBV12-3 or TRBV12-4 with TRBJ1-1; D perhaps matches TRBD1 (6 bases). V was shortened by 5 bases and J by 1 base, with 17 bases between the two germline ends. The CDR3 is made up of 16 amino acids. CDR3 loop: CASSPNGQLRNTEAFF. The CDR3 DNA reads TGTGCCAGCAGTCCCAACGGACAGTTGAGGAACACTGAAGCTTTCTTT.

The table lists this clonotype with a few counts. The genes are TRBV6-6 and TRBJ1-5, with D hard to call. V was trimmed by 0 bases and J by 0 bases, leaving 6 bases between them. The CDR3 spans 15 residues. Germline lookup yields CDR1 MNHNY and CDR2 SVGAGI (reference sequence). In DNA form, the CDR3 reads TGTGCCAGCAGTTACTCGACTAGTAGCAATCAGCCCCAGCATTTT. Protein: CASSYSTSSNQPQHF.

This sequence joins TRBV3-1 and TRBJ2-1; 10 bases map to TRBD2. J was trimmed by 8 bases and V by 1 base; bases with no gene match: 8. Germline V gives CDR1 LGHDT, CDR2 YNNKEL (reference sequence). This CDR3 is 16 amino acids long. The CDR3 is CASSQVSGGAGHEQFF. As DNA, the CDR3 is TGTGCCAGCAGCCAAGTCAGCGGGGGGGCCGGTCATGAGCAGTTCTTC.

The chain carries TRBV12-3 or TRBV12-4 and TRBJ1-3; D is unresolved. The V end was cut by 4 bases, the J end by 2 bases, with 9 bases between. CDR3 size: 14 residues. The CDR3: CASSWLPTGNTIYF. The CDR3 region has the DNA TGTGCCAGCAGTTGGTTGCCTACTGGAAACACCATATATTTT.

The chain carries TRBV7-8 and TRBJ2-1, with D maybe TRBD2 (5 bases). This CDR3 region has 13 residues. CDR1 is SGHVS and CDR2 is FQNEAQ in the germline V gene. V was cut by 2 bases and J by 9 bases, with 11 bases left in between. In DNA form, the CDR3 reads TGTGCCAGCAGCTTAAGACCTCGGGGTGAGCAGTTCTTC. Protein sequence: CASSLRPRGEQFF.

DNA for the CDR3: TGCGCCAGCAGCCACTCATCGCTCTCTGATCAGGCTGGAAACACCATATATTTT. Protein: CASSHSSLSDQAGNTIYF. The chain recombines TRBV5-1 with TRBJ1-3, with D unresolved. Germline V gene lookup returns CDR1 SGHRS and CDR2 YFSETQ. V dropped 4 bases and J dropped 2 bases, with 22 bases sitting between them. The CDR3 is 18 residues long. The full variable domain, its missing parts supplied by reference TRBV5-1 and TRBJ1-3, is KAGVTQTPRYLIKTRGQQVTLSCSPISGHRSVSWYQQTPGQGLQFLFEYFSETQRNKGNFPGRFSGRQFSNSRSEMNVSTLELGDSALYLCASSHSSLSDQAGNTIYFGEGSWLTVV.

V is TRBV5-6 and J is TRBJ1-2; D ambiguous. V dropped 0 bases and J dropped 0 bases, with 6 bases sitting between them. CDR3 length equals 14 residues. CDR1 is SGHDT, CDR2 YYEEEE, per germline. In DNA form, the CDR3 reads TGTGCCAGCAGCTTGGTCCAGGCTAACTATGGCTACACCTTC. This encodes CASSLVQANYGYTF.

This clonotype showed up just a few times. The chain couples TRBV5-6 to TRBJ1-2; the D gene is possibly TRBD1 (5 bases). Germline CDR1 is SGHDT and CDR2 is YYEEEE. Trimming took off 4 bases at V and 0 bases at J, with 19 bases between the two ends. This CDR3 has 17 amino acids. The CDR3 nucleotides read TGTGCCAGCAGCCGTCCCACGAGGGGAAGTTCTAACTATGGCTACACCTTC. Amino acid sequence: CASSRPTRGSSNYGYTF.

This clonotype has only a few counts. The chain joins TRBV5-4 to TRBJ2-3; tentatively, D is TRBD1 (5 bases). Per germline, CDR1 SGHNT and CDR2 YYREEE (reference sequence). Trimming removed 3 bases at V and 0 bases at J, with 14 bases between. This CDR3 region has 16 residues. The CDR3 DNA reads TGTGCCAGCAGCTATGGGGCAGAGAGTAGCACAGATACGCAGTATTTT. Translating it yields CASSYGAESSTDTQYF. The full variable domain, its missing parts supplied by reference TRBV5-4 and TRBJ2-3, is ETGVTQSPTHLIKTRGQQVTLRCSSQSGHNTVSWYQQALGQGPQFIFQYYREEENGRGNFPPRFSGLQFPNYSSELNVNALELDDSALYLCASSYGAESSTDTQYFGPGTRLTVL.

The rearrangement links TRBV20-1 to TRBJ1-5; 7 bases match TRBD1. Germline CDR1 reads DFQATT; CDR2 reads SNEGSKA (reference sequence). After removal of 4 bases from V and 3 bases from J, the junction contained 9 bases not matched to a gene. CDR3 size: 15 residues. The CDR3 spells CSAIKIQGNNQPQHF. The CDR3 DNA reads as TGCAGTGCTATAAAGATACAGGGGAACAATCAGCCCCAGCATTTT.

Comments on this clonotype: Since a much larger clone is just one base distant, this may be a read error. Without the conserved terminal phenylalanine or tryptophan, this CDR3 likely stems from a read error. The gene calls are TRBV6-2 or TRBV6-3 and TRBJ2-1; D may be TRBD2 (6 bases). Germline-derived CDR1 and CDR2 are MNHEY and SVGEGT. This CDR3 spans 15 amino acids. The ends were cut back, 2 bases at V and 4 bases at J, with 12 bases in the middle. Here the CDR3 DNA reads TGTGCCAGCAGTTACGGGCTAGCGCGGTACAATGAGCAGTTCTTA. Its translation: CASSYGLARYNEQFL.

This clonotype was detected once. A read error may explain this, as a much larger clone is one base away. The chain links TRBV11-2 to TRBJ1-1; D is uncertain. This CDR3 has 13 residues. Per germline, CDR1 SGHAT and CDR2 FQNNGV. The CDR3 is CASSVDFNTEAFF. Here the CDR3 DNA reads TGTGCCAGCAGCGTAGACTTTAACACTGAAGCTTTCTTT. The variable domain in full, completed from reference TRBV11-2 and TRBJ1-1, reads EAGVAQSPRYKIIEKRQSVAFWCNPISGHATLYWYQQILGQGPKLLIQFQNNGVVDDSQLPKDRFSAERLKGVDSTLKIQPAKLEDSAVYLCASSVDFNTEAFFGQGTRLTVV.

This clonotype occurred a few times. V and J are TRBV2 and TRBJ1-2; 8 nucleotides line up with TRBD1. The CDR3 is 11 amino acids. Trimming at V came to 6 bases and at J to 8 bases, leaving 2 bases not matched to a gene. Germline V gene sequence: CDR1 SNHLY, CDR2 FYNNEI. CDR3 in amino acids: CASRQGVGYTF. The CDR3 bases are TGTGCCAGCAGACAGGGGGTCGGCTACACCTTC.

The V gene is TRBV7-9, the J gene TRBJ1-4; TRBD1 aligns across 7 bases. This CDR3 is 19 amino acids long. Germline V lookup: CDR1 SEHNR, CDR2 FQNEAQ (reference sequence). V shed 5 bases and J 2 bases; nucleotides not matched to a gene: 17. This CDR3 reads CASSGSVILGGRTNEKLFF. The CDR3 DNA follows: TGTGCCAGCAGCGGATCCGTAATTTTAGGGGGCAGGACTAATGAAAAACTGTTTTTT. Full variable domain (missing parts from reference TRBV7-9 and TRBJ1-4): DTGVSQNPRHKITKRGQNVTFRCDPISEHNRLYWYRQTLGQGPEFLTYFQNEAQLEKSRLLSDRFSAERPKGSFSTLEIQRTEQGDSAMYLCASSGSVILGGRTNEKLFFGSGTQLSVL.

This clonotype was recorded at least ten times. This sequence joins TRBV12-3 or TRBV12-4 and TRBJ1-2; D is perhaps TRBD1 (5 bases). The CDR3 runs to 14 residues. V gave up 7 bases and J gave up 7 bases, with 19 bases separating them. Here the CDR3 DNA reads TGTGCCAGCAAATGGGGCGGGGATTTTGGTGGCTACACCTTC. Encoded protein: CASKWGGDFGGYTF.